Shown below are 32 T cell receptor beta chains from a single sample sequenced in a study of identical twins. TCRdb ran MiXCR on the 5' RACE reads and lists one entry per CDR3 protein. The sample lists 1,800,000 or so distinct CDR3 sequences, less than 40% occurring once. The sequenced sample was cord blood. These receptors were obtained from a newborn girl in good health.

The chain carries TRBV12-3 or TRBV12-4 and TRBJ2-5; 10 bases map to TRBD1. The junction had 6 bases not matched to a gene; V was cut back by 7 bases and J by 4 bases. The CDR3 is made up of 14 amino acids. The CDR3 nucleotides read TGTGCCAGCACCCTGACAGGGGGCGTAGAGACCCAGTACTTC. Protein: CASTLTGGVETQYF.

This sequence joins TRBV29-1 and TRBJ1-2; perhaps TRBD1 as D (6 bases). The CDR3 extends over 17 amino acids. The V gene's germline CDR1 is SQVTM and CDR2 ANQGSEA. V lost 1 base and J 4 bases, leaving 22 bases between the germline ends. In DNA form, the CDR3 reads TGCAGCGTTGAAGCCCCGGATCCCGGGACAAAGAGCTATGGCTACACCTTC. It yields the protein CSVEAPDPGTKSYGYTF.

This chain joins TRBV9 and TRBJ2-1; 9 bases map to TRBD2. The CDR3 contains 16 residues. The junction had 11 bases not matched to a gene; V was cut back by 0 bases and J by 10 bases. CDR1 is SGDLS, CDR2 YYNGEE, per germline. The CDR3 loop reads CASSVGPSGTGKEQFF. The DNA of the CDR3 is TGTGCCAGCAGCGTAGGGCCTAGCGGGACGGGCAAGGAGCAGTTCTTC.

The gene calls are TRBV6-5 and TRBJ1-2, with a tentative D call TRBD1 (6 bases). Trimming pared 5 bases from V and 8 bases from J, leaving 12 bases between. CDR3 length: 12 amino acids. Germline V lookup: CDR1 MNHEY, CDR2 SVGAGI. CDR3 coding DNA: TGTGCCAGCAGTACCCACAGGGAAGGCTACACCTTC. Protein sequence: CASSTHREGYTF.

A few counts support this clonotype. The V call is TRBV4-2, the J call TRBJ2-7; 7 bases line up with TRBD2. This CDR3 has 15 amino acids. V shed 4 bases, J shed 3 bases, and the junction held 9 bases outside the gene matches. Germline V CDR1 and CDR2: LGHNA, YNFKEQ. For the CDR3, the DNA is TGTGCCAGCAGCCCCTTCCATAGCGGGTTCTACGAGCAGTACTTC. It encodes CASSPFHSGFYEQYF.

The V call is TRBV11-1, the J call TRBJ2-1; 13 bases align to TRBD2. The CDR3 spans 20 residues. The germline gives CDR1 SGHAT, CDR2 FQDESV (reference sequence). Trimming removed 5 bases from V and 0 bases from J; junction bases left unmatched: 13. The DNA for the CDR3 is TGTGCCAGCAGCGCTCGTCGGGGACTAGCGGGGCGTAGCTCCTACAATGAGCAGTTCTTC. Its translation: CASSARRGLAGRSSYNEQFF.

The chain joins TRBV5-1 to TRBJ2-4; D possibly matches TRBD1 or TRBD2 (5 bases each). V dropped 1 base and J dropped 0 bases, with 20 bases sitting between them. The length of the CDR3 is 19 residues. Germline CDR1 SGHRS, CDR2 YFSETQ. This CDR3 is CASSLLGRATALAKNIQYF. Here the CDR3 DNA reads TGCGCCAGCAGCTTGCTGGGACGAGCGACAGCTCTAGCCAAAAACATTCAGTACTTC.

This clonotype was detected only a few times. The chain carries TRBV6-5 and TRBJ2-5, with D unresolved. From germline, CDR1 is MNHEY and CDR2 SVGAGI. V was pared by 7 bases and J by 5 bases, with 14 bases between. CDR3 length: 13 residues. The CDR3 here is CASTPYHSETQYF. In nucleotides, the CDR3 is TGTGCCAGCACCCCCTATCACTCGGAGACCCAGTACTTC.

This clonotype was observed a handful of times. The chain employs TRBV7-2 and TRBJ1-2; perhaps TRBD1 as D (5 bases). This CDR3 is built from 16 residues. Germline V gene data show CDR1 as SGHTA and CDR2 as FQGNSA. The V and J ends lost 1 base and 0 bases respectively, with 12 bases between them. This CDR3 is CASSLVRDSANYGYTF. Here the CDR3 DNA reads TGTGCCAGCAGCTTAGTTCGGGACTCCGCTAACTATGGCTACACCTTC.

The CDR3 DNA sequence: TGTGCCATTGGGACAGTGGGTCAACCCCTCCACTTT. This sequence encodes CAIGTVGQPLHF. The V and J genes are TRBV10-3 and TRBJ1-6; 7 nucleotides align to TRBD1. CDR1 ENHRY and CDR2 SYGVKD come from the germline V gene. The CDR3 runs 12 residues. Trimming took 9 bases from V and 12 from J; bases not matched to a gene: 8.

The chain employs TRBV20-1 and TRBJ2-3; no reliable D call. The germline V gene encodes CDR1 DFQATT and CDR2 SNEGSKA (reference sequence). The CDR3 spans 12 residues. The V end lost 6 bases, the J end lost 6 bases, and 13 bases lay between the germline ends. CDR3 DNA: TGCAGTGCCAGTCCGCGATGGGATACGCAGTATTTT. This gives the protein CSASPRWDTQYF.

The chain uses TRBV7-2 and TRBJ1-5, with a weak D call TRBD1 (6 bases). The CDR3 covers 15 residues. V lost 5 bases and J 2 bases, leaving 13 bases between the germline ends. CDR1 is SGHTA, CDR2 FQGNSA, per germline. CDR3 amino acids: CASSLGQRRNQPQHF. Written as DNA, the CDR3 is TGTGCCAGCAGCCTTGGACAGAGACGCAATCAGCCCCAGCATTTT. The variable domain in full, with the rest retrieved from reference TRBV7-2 and TRBJ1-5, is GAGVSQSPSNKVTEKGKDVELRCDPISGHTALYWYRQSLGQGLEFLIYFQGNSAPDKSGLPSDRFSAERTGGSVSTLTIQRTQQEDSAVYLCASSLGQRRNQPQHFGDGTRLSIL.

The DNA for the CDR3 is TGTGCCAGCAGTAGGGAGGGTTCTCTCTCCTACGAGCAGTACTTC. Protein sequence: CASSREGSLSYEQYF. The chain links TRBV27 to TRBJ2-7; 7 bases map to TRBD2. This CDR3 is built from 15 residues. V lost 5 bases and J lost 0; bases outside the gene matches: 7. The germline V gene has CDR1 MNHEY and CDR2 SMNVEV (reference sequence).

The J gene is TRBJ2-7, the V gene TRBV5-1; a possible D gene is TRBD2 (6 bases). Germline CDR1 and CDR2: SGHRS and YFSETQ. V lost 3 bases to trimming and J lost 3 bases, with 16 bases between them. The CDR3 is 15 amino acids. CDR3 sequence (DNA): TGCGCCAGCAGCTGGGGGGACCTATACAACTACGAGCAGTACTTC. Residues: CASSWGDLYNYEQYF.

This clonotype was observed a few times. The chain joins TRBV11-2 to TRBJ2-7, with D unclear. The V end lost 7 bases, the J end lost 8 bases, and 12 bases lay between the germline ends. The CDR3 totals 11 residues. In germline, CDR1 is SGHAT, CDR2 FQNNGV. The CDR3 reads CASIVTEKQYF. For the CDR3, the DNA is TGTGCCAGCATCGTTACGGAGAAGCAGTACTTC. Filled out from reference TRBV11-2 and TRBJ2-7, the complete variable domain reads EAGVAQSPRYKIIEKRQSVAFWCNPISGHATLYWYQQILGQGPKLLIQFQNNGVVDDSQLPKDRFSAERLKGVDSTLKIQPAKLEDSAVYLCASIVTEKQYFGPGTRLTVT.

This clonotype came up many times. V and J are TRBV5-1 and TRBJ2-3, with TRBD1 as a possible D gene (5 bases). V gave up 2 bases and J gave up 1 base, with 14 bases separating them. The CDR3 totals 16 residues. Germline V gene lookup returns CDR1 SGHRS and CDR2 YFSETQ. CDR3 bases: TGCGCCAGCAGCTTTCTTCGCTTAGGGGGCACAGATACGCAGTATTTT. The encoded protein is CASSFLRLGGTDTQYF.

On this clonotype: This may be a read error, as it is one base from a much larger clone. The chain uses TRBV20-1 and TRBJ1-5; D unclear. The CDR3 is 11 amino acids. Germline lookup yields CDR1 DFQATT and CDR2 SNEGSKA (reference sequence). The CDR3 region has the DNA TGCGGTGCTAGAGACAATCAGCCCCAGCATTTT. The encoded protein is CGARDNQPQHF.

This clonotype has a single count. V is TRBV28 and J is TRBJ2-5; 9 positions match TRBD2. CDR1 is MDHEN and CDR2 is SYDVKM in the germline V gene. V trimming: 6 bases; J trimming: 11 bases; junction bases outside the gene matches: 16. This CDR3 is built from 15 residues. The CDR3 here is CASRASGASGFRQYF. The DNA for the CDR3 is TGTGCCAGCAGAGCTAGCGGGGCCAGTGGATTTCGGCAGTACTTC.

This clonotype was detected a few times. The chain has TRBV5-1 and TRBJ2-1; D unresolved. Per the germline V gene, CDR1 is SGHRS and CDR2 is YFSETQ. Trimming pared 2 bases from V and 9 bases from J, leaving 18 bases between. This CDR3 contains 15 residues. This chain's CDR3 is CASSLATSHAGEQFF. The CDR3 region has the DNA TGCGCCAGCAGCTTAGCGACTTCGCACGCAGGTGAGCAGTTCTTC.

This clonotype was observed a handful of times. The CDR3, as DNA: TGTGCCACCAAGCCTTACAGGGGCCTCTCCTACGAGCAGTACTTC. Encoded protein: CATKPYRGLSYEQYF. The chain combines TRBV15 with TRBJ2-7; 7 nucleotides align to TRBD1. This CDR3 has 15 residues. Trimming at V came to 7 bases and at J to 0 bases, leaving 9 bases not matched to a gene. The V gene's germline CDR1 is LNHNV and CDR2 YYDKDF (reference sequence).

CDR3: CASSARGTGGYGYTF. The CDR3 DNA reads as TGTGCCAGCAGCGCTAGAGGGACAGGGGGCTATGGCTACACCTTC. The rearrangement uses TRBV25-1 and TRBJ1-2; 11 bases match TRBD1. Trimming removed 6 bases from V and 4 bases from J; junction bases left unmatched: 7. The CDR3 contains 15 residues. CDR1 and CDR2 (germline): MGHDK, SYGVNS.

This clonotype was observed a few times. This chain uses TRBV14 with TRBJ2-3, with D unresolved. The CDR3 consists of 15 residues. Deletions cut 1 base from V and 6 bases from J, with 14 bases between. CDR1 and CDR2 from the germline V gene are SGHDN and FVKESK. The CDR3 region has the DNA TGTGCCAGCAGCCAAGTACGTGGATTCCTGGATACGCAGTATTTT. It encodes CASSQVRGFLDTQYF.

This clonotype was seen only a few times. This CDR3 is CASRETGTSGTYEQYF. The CDR3 DNA sequence: TGTGCCAGCAGAGAAACAGGGACTAGCGGGACATATGAGCAGTACTTC. This chain links TRBV2 with TRBJ2-7, with TRBD2 matching over 13 bases. Losses at the gene ends were 6 bases for V and 7 bases for J; bases not matched to a gene: 12. This CDR3 is built from 16 residues. Germline V gene sequence: CDR1 SNHLY, CDR2 FYNNEI.

This chain joins TRBV10-3 and TRBJ1-2, with D possibly being TRBD1 (5 bases). Deletions cut 2 bases from V and 8 bases from J, with 15 bases between. This CDR3 has 14 amino acids. Germline values: CDR1 ENHRY, CDR2 SYGVKD. The CDR3 reads CAISEPASGVGYTF. The DNA for the CDR3 is TGTGCCATCAGTGAGCCCGCGTCGGGGGTCGGCTACACCTTC.

The chain couples TRBV5-1 to TRBJ2-1; tentatively, D is TRBD2 (6 bases). CDR1 and CDR2 (germline): SGHRS, YFSETQ. CDR3 size: 16 residues. Between the trimmed V and J ends, which lost 1 base and 1 base, there was a span of 12 bases. The CDR3 protein is CASSLMAGKSYNEQFF. CDR3 DNA sequence: TGCGCCAGCAGCTTGATGGCGGGGAAGTCCTACAATGAGCAGTTCTTC. Full variable domain (remainder filled in from reference TRBV5-1 and TRBJ2-1): KAGVTQTPRYLIKTRGQQVTLSCSPISGHRSVSWYQQTPGQGLQFLFEYFSETQRNKGNFPGRFSGRQFSNSRSEMNVSTLELGDSALYLCASSLMAGKSYNEQFFGPGTRLTVL.

This clonotype turned up a few times. The CDR3 sequence: CASSLPEFQETQYF. The CDR3 region has the DNA TGTGCCAGCAGCCTCCCGGAGTTCCAAGAGACCCAGTACTTC. The V and J genes are TRBV3-1 and TRBJ2-5; D is unclear. Deletions cut 4 bases from V and 1 base from J, with 10 bases between. The CDR3 spans 14 residues. The V gene's germline CDR1 is LGHDT and CDR2 YNNKEL (reference sequence).

The V and J genes are TRBV7-9 and TRBJ1-1; the D is unclear. V shed 6 bases and J shed 3 bases, with 17 bases lying between them. The CDR3 contains 15 residues. CDR1 is SEHNR and CDR2 is FQNEAQ in the germline V gene (reference sequence). The DNA for the CDR3 is TGTGCCAGCAGACCCGAAGACACCCCGGACACTGAAGCTTTCTTT. Translation: CASRPEDTPDTEAFF. The full variable domain, completed using reference TRBV7-9 and TRBJ1-1, is DTGVSQNPRHKITKRGQNVTFRCDPISEHNRLYWYRQTLGQGPEFLTYFQNEAQLEKSRLLSDRFSAERPKGSFSTLEIQRTEQGDSAMYLCASRPEDTPDTEAFFGQGTRLTVV.

The V gene is TRBV28, the J gene TRBJ1-1; no definite D call. Trimming shortened V by 6 bases and J by 5 bases, and 16 bases separated the two germline ends. This CDR3 contains 14 residues. The germline gives CDR1 MDHEN, CDR2 SYDVKM. In DNA form, the CDR3 reads TGTGCCAGCAGCTTGGTGGCCCCGAGGACTGAAGCTTTCTTT. It translates to CASSLVAPRTEAFF.

This clonotype was found a few times. CDR3 sequence (DNA): TGTGCCAGCAGCTTAGCAGCACTGACTCGGTATTTT. Translating it yields CASSLAALTRYF. The chain combines TRBV7-9 with TRBJ2-3; D gene uncertain. The V end was cut by 0 bases, the J end by 14 bases, with 12 bases between. Germline assignment: CDR1 SEHNR and CDR2 FQNEAQ (reference sequence). The CDR3 loop spans 12 amino acids.

The chain joins TRBV6-5 to TRBJ1-1, with 7 bases matching TRBD1. The CDR3 has 13 residues. CDR1 and CDR2 (germline): MNHEY, SVGAGI. V was clipped by 9 bases and J by 5 bases; unmatched bases: 9. CDR3: CASKPQGRTEAFF. The CDR3 DNA sequence: TGTGCCAGTAAACCACAGGGGAGGACTGAAGCTTTCTTT.

The chain is built from TRBV7-6 and TRBJ2-1; either TRBD1 or TRBD2 may supply D (6 bases each). The length of the CDR3 is 16 residues. Germline loops: CDR1 SGHVS, CDR2 FNYEAQ. The V and J ends lost 4 bases and 3 bases respectively, with 16 bases between them. CDR3 amino acids: CASSSSSGANYNEQFF. As DNA, the CDR3 is TGTGCCAGCAGCTCCTCTTCGGGGGCGAACTACAATGAGCAGTTCTTC. The full variable domain, in which reference TRBV7-6 and TRBJ2-1 provide the parts outside the CDR3, is GAGVSQSPRYKVTKRGQDVALRCDPISGHVSLYWYRQALGQGPEFLTYFNYEAQQDKSGLPNDRFSAERPEGSISTLTIQRTEQRDSAMYRCASSSSSGANYNEQFFGPGTRLTVL.

The chain employs TRBV12-3 or TRBV12-4 and TRBJ1-3; D remains unclear. This CDR3 region has 18 residues. V was pared by 0 bases and J by 0 bases, with 15 bases between. The CDR3 sequence is CASSLAPSYLDSGNTIYF. The CDR3 bases are TGTGCCAGCAGTTTAGCCCCGTCGTACCTCGACTCTGGAAACACCATATATTTT.